This T cell receptor (beta chain) is from a study of blood T cell repertoires in COVID-19. Study context: In each case, the material was cDNA or gDNA derived from T cells, B-cell-depleted T cells, or PBMCs.

Looked up from germline, CDR1 is MNHNS and CDR2 is SASEGT. The CDR3 is made up of 14 amino acids. Trimming pared 6 bases from V and 8 bases from J, leaving 19 bases between. Per the original data handling: It was from reference gene primer amplification that nucleated cell counts were estimated. Only in-frame clones appear in the TCRdb table, and some are missing; sequencing was by immunoSEQ multiplex PCR. D and trimming were read from the DNA, whereas the V and J calls and clone size are those reported in that table. The sample shows hundreds of thousands of clones, more than 75% of them seen only once.

The sequenced sample was peripheral blood. This rearrangement joins TRBV6-1 to TRBJ1-2; a possible D gene is TRBD1 (5 bases). This TCR was sampled from a woman aged 40 to 50 who had recovered from COVID-19. The CDR3 region has the DNA TGTGCCAGCAGCTCGCGGGCGGGGCTGGGAGGCTACACCTTC. This gives the protein CASSSRAGLGGYTF.